The 17 T cell receptor beta chains listed next were all sequenced from one sample in a study of blood T cell repertoires in COVID-19. Only in-frame clones appear in the TCRdb table, and some are missing; sequencing was by immunoSEQ multiplex PCR. The data show 150,000 to 200,000 clones, with about 85% seen just once and under 25% held by the top ten. The sample comprised peripheral blood. Receptor source: a man between 60 and 75 years old with active or convalescent COVID-19.

V gene TRBV19 combines with J gene TRBJ1-5; a weak D match, TRBD1 (5 bases). Trimming left V 7 bases short and J 5 bases short, with 15 bases between. This CDR3 has 14 residues. CDR1 and CDR2 from the germline V gene are LNHDA and SQIVND (reference sequence). CDR3: CASTPGGTDQPQHF. Here the CDR3 DNA reads TGTGCCAGTACCCCCGGGGGGACGGATCAGCCCCAGCATTTT. Looking up the rest from reference TRBV19 and TRBJ1-5 gives the full variable domain: DGGITQSPKYLFRKEGQNVTLSCEQNLNHDAMYWYRQDPGQGLRLIYYSQIVNDFQKGDIAEGYSVSREKKESFPLTVTSAQKNPTAFYLCASTPGGTDQPQHFGDGTRLSIL.

The chain couples TRBV15 to TRBJ1-4; D is undetermined. V was cut by 2 bases and J by 8 bases, with 6 bases left in between. The CDR3 is 12 residues long. CDR1 and CDR2 from the germline V gene are LNHNV and YYDKDF (reference sequence). The DNA of the CDR3 is TGTGCCACCAGCAGATCCCTAGAAAAACTGTTTTTT. Protein sequence: CATSRSLEKLFF.

The chain is built from TRBV6-5 and TRBJ1-6; 8 bases are a match to TRBD1. The CDR3 covers 16 residues. CDR1 MNHEY and CDR2 SVGAGI come from the germline V gene. V gave up 4 bases and J gave up 7 bases; unmatched junction bases: 9. CDR3 sequence (DNA): TGTGCCAGCAGTTCCTCAGGGGGCCGGGGGAATTCACCCCTCCACTTT. Amino acids: CASSSSGGRGNSPLHF.

The chain uses TRBV7-2 and TRBJ1-6; TRBD1 matches at 8 bases. V was pared by 1 base and J by 7 bases, with 6 bases of the junction left unmatched. The CDR3 has 16 amino acids. Germline V CDR1 and CDR2: SGHTA, FQGNSA. For the CDR3, the DNA is TGTGCCAGCAGCTTAGGAGAGACAGGGGCCAATTCACCCCTCCACTTT. It encodes CASSLGETGANSPLHF.

This clone was seen only once. CDR3 sequence: CASSPGFGEAFF. The CDR3 DNA follows: TGTGCCAGCAGTCCAGGGTTCGGTGAAGCTTTCTTT. The rearrangement joins TRBV27 to TRBJ1-1, with D possibly TRBD1 on 5 matching bases. The V gene's germline CDR1 is MNHEY and CDR2 SMNVEV (reference sequence). The CDR3 has 12 amino acids. Trimming took 5 bases from V and 7 from J, leaving 11 bases between them.

This clone was counted a single time. The chain has TRBV5-1 and TRBJ1-5; 8 nucleotides align to TRBD1. V dropped 4 bases and J dropped 4; count of bases not matched to a gene: 7. The CDR3 consists of 15 residues. CDR1 is SGHRS and CDR2 is YFSETQ in the germline V gene. The CDR3 protein is CASSPGDRGNQPQHF. The CDR3 coding sequence is TGCGCCAGCAGCCCGGGTGACAGGGGAAATCAGCCCCAGCATTTT.

This chain connects TRBV5-1 to TRBJ1-1, with a possible D match to TRBD1 (5 bases). Trimming took 0 bases from V and 5 from J, leaving 14 bases between them. Germline-derived CDR1 and CDR2 are SGHRS and YFSETQ. This CDR3 spans 15 amino acids. CDR3 nucleotide sequence: TGCGCCAGCAGCTTGGCCGCAGGGCCGTGGACTGAAGCTTTCTTT. Amino acid sequence: CASSLAAGPWTEAFF. Supplemented by reference TRBV5-1 and TRBJ1-1, the full variable domain reads KAGVTQTPRYLIKTRGQQVTLSCSPISGHRSVSWYQQTPGQGLQFLFEYFSETQRNKGNFPGRFSGRQFSNSRSEMNVSTLELGDSALYLCASSLAAGPWTEAFFGQGTRLTVV.

This chain links TRBV6-5 with TRBJ1-2, with D uncertain. Trimming cost V 5 bases and J 3 bases, with 13 bases left between them. Germline values: CDR1 MNHEY, CDR2 SVGAGI. This CDR3 is built from 14 residues. This chain's CDR3 is CASSKRQEDYGYTF. The CDR3 DNA follows: TGTGCCAGCAGTAAACGACAAGAAGACTATGGCTACACCTTC.

This chain uses TRBV19 with TRBJ2-2, with D hard to call. The CDR3 extends over 14 amino acids. Germline V gives CDR1 LNHDA, CDR2 SQIVND (reference sequence). The ends were cut back, 7 bases at V and 1 base at J, with 10 bases in the middle. The CDR3 sequence is CASMGAGNTGELFF. CDR3 nucleotide sequence: TGTGCCAGTATGGGTGCAGGGAACACCGGGGAGCTGTTTTTT.

As for this clone: Other DNA variants within this sample encode the same CDR3. The chain links TRBV29-1 to TRBJ1-1, with 8 bases fitting TRBD1. The CDR3 covers 13 residues. Trimming removed 6 bases from V and 0 bases from J; junction bases left unmatched: 3. Germline values: CDR1 SQVTM, CDR2 ANQGSEA. CDR3: CSVRQGLNTEAFF. In DNA form, the CDR3 reads TGCAGCGTCCGACAGGGGTTGAACACTGAAGCTTTCTTT. Filled out from reference TRBV29-1 and TRBJ1-1, the complete variable domain reads SAVISQKPSRDICQRGTSLTIQCQVDSQVTMMFWYRQQPGQSLTLIATANQGSEATYESGFVIDKFPISRPNLTFSTLTVSNMSPEDSSIYLCSVRQGLNTEAFFGQGTRLTVV.

This clone appeared a few times. The J gene is TRBJ2-2, the V gene TRBV3-1 (or the pseudogene TRBV3-2); 14 bases are shared with TRBD2. Trimming at V came to 0 bases and at J to 3 bases, leaving 9 bases not matched to a gene. CDR3 length: 20 residues. CDR1 is LGHDT and CDR2 is YNNKEL in the germline V gene (reference sequence). DNA for the CDR3: TGTGCCAGCAGCCAAGACCCGGGACTAGCGGGGGTTTATTACACCGGGGAGCTGTTTTTT. Protein: CASSQDPGLAGVYYTGELFF.

The rearrangement uses TRBV6-5 and TRBJ1-1; 9 nucleotides agree with TRBD1. In germline, CDR1 is MNHEY, CDR2 SVGAGI. Trimming cost V 5 bases and J 5 bases; bases outside gene matches: 9. The CDR3 consists of 15 residues. CDR3 loop: CASSSSQGARTEAFF. The CDR3 bases are TGTGCCAGCAGTAGTTCACAGGGGGCTCGGACTGAAGCTTTCTTT.

The chain is built from TRBV19 and TRBJ2-1, with D possibly being TRBD1 (5 bases). The CDR3 loop spans 12 amino acids. Germline CDR1 and CDR2: LNHDA and SQIVND (reference sequence). Between the trimmed V and J ends, which lost 4 bases and 10 bases, there was a span of 11 bases. CDR3 sequence reads: CASSSRVGEQFF. CDR3 coding DNA: TGTGCCAGTAGTAGCAGGGTGGGAGAGCAGTTCTTC.

The chain joins TRBV19 to TRBJ2-1; 14 nucleotides match TRBD2. The V and J ends lost 11 bases and 3 bases, in that order; junction bases with no gene match: 12. This CDR3 comprises 17 residues. The germline CDR1 and CDR2 sequences are LNHDA and SQIVND (reference sequence). The CDR3 sequence is CACASGLAGALYNEQFF. The DNA for the CDR3 is TGTGCCTGCGCTTCGGGACTAGCGGGGGCTCTCTACAATGAGCAGTTCTTC.

This clone showed up just once. This rearrangement joins TRBV2 to TRBJ2-3, with a weak D call TRBD1 (6 bases). CDR1 and CDR2 from the germline V gene are SNHLY and FYNNEI. Trimming stripped 4 bases from V and 1 base from J, with 12 bases between. The CDR3 sequence is 15 residues long. CDR3 coding DNA: TGTGCCAGCAGTGTTGTAGGGGGTCGCACAGATACGCAGTATTTT. This encodes CASSVVGGRTDTQYF.

This clone is a singleton in its sample. This chain joins TRBV6-5 and TRBJ2-1; 10 bases fit TRBD1. There are 15 residues in the CDR3. Losses at the gene ends were 8 bases for V and 10 bases for J; bases not matched to a gene: 14. Per the germline V gene, CDR1 is MNHEY and CDR2 is SVGAGI. Here the CDR3 DNA reads TGTGCCAGCTTGTTGGATGGACAGGGGGTTTGGGAGCAGTTCTTC. Protein sequence: CASLLDGQGVWEQFF.

The rearrangement uses TRBV23-1 and TRBJ1-5, with a tentative D call TRBD1 (5 bases). TRBV23-1 is an ORF, and what it does is uncertain. Trimming pared 3 bases from V and 0 bases from J, leaving 15 bases between. This CDR3 is built from 17 residues. The CDR3 sequence: CASSQYGAPPSNQPQHF. The CDR3 DNA follows: TGCGCCAGCAGTCAGTATGGGGCCCCTCCTAGCAATCAGCCCCAGCATTTT.